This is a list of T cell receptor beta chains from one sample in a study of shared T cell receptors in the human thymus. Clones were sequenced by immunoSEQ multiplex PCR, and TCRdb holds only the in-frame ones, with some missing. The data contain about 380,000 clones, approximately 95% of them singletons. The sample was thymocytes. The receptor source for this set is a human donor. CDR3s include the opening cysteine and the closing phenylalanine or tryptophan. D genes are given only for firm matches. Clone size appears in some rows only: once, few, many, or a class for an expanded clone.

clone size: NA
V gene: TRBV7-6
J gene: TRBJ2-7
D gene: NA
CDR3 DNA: TGTGCCAGCAGCTTAACTGGCAGTACTTCCTACGAGCAGTACTTC
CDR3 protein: CASSLTGSTSYEQYF

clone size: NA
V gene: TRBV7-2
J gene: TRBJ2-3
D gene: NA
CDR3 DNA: TGTGCCAGCAGCTTAGTACGGGGCGGAGCTAGCACAGATACGCAGTATTTT
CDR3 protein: CASSLVRGGASTDTQYF

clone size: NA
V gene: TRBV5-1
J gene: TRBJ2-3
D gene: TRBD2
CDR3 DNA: TGCGCCAGCAGCTCTCCATGGGGAGTCGGACTAGCGTCTAGCACAGATACGCAGTATTTT
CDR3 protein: CASSSPWGVGLASSTDTQYF

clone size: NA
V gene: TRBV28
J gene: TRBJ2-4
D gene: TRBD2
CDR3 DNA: TGTGCCAGCAGTCCGACCGGGGGAGGGATATGGAACATTCAGTACTTC
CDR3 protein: CASSPTGGGIWNIQYF

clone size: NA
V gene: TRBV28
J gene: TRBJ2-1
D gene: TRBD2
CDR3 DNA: TGTGCCAGCAGTTTAGTAGCGGGCCTACGGGGCTATGAGCAGTTCTTC
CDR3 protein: CASSLVAGLRGYEQFF

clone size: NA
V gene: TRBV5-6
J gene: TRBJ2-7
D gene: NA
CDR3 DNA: TGTGCCAGCAGCTTGAGTGGAAGGGGAGGTAACGAGCAGTACTTC
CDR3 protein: CASSLSGRGGNEQYF

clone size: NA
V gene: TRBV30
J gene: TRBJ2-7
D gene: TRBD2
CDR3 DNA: TGTGCCTGGAGCCTTCCGGGACTACCATACGAGCAGTACTTC
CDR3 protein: CAWSLPGLPYEQYF

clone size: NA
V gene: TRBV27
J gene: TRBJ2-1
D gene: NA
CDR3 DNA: TGTGCCAGCAGTTTAAATCGGTGGAGGGGGTCCTCCTACAATGAGCAGTTCTTC
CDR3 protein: CASSLNRWRGSSYNEQFF

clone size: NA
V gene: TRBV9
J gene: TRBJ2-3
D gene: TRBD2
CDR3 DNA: TGTGCCAGCAGCCCAAAGACTAGCCTTGTAATCACAGATACGCAGTATTTT
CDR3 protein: CASSPKTSLVITDTQYF

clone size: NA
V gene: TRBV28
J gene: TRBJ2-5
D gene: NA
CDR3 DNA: TGTGCCAGCAGGTCGACAATTCAAGAGACCCAGTACTTC
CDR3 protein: CASRSTIQETQYF

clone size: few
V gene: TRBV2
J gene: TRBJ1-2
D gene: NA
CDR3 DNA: TGTGCCAGCAGTGAACCGGACACTGGCAACTATGGCTACACCTTC
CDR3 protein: CASSEPDTGNYGYTF

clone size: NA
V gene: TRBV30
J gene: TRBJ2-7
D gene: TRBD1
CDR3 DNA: TGTGCCTGGAAGAACTGGGACAGGGGCTACGAGCAGTACTTC
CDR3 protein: CAWKNWDRGYEQYF

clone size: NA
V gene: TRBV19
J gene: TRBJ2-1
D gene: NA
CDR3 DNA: TGTGCCAGTAGTAGGTCCCCCTACAATGAGCAGTTCTTC
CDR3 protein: CASSRSPYNEQFF

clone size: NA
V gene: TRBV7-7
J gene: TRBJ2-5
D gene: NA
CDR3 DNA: TGTGCTAGCAGCTTAACAGTTACGGCGGAGACCCAGTACTTC
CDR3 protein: CASSLTVTAETQYF

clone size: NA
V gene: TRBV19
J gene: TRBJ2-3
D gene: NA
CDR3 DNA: TGTGCCAGTACCGGCACAGATACGCAGTATTTT
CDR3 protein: CASTGTDTQYF

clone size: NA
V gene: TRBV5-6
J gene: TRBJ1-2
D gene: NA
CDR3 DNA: TGTGCCAGCAGCTTAGGGACGGGCGTGGACTATGGCTACACCTTC
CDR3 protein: CASSLGTGVDYGYTF

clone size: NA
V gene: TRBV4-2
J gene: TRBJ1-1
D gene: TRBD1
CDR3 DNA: TGTGCCAGCAGCCAAGAGGTTGCAGGCCAGGGGGACACTGAAGCTTTCTTT
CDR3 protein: CASSQEVAGQGDTEAFF

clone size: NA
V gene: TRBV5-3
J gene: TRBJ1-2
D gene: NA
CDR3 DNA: TGTGCCAGAAGCTTGGCAGGCTGGCAGGACAACTATGGCTACACCTTC
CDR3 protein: CARSLAGWQDNYGYTF

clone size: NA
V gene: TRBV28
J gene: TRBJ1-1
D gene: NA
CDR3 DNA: TGTGCCAGCAGAAATAGGACCCGAGAAGCTTTCTTT
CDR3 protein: CASRNRTREAFF

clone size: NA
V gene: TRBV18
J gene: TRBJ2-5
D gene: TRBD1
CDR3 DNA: TGTGCCAGCTCACCCAGGGACAGGTTAGGGGAGACCCAGTACTTC
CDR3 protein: CASSPRDRLGETQYF

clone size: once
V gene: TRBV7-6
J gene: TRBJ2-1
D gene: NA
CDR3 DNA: TGTGCCAGCAGCGATAACAGGTTAACCTTCTTC
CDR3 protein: CASSDNRLTFF

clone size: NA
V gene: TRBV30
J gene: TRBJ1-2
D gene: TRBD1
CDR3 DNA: TGTGCCTGGAGTGTACGGATTATATCAGGGGGCGACCCCATTGTCTATGGCTACACCTTC
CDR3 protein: CAWSVRIISGGDPIVYGYTF

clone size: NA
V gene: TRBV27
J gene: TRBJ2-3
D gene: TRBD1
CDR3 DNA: TGTGCCAGCAGTCCAGGGGACAGTACAGATACGCAGTATTTT
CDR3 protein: CASSPGDSTDTQYF